The source of this T cell receptor beta chain is a study of blood T cell repertoires in COVID-19. Study-wide background: COVID-19 samples, acute and convalescent, were from the United States, Italy and Spain. T cells, B-cell-depleted T cells, or PBMCs provided the cDNA or gDNA that served as material.

CDR3 length equals 14 residues. V lost 11 bases to trimming and J lost 1 base; unmatched junction nucleotides: 8. The germline V gene has CDR1 MDHEN and CDR2 SYDVKM. In the original workflow: Reference gene primer amplification gave nucleated cell count estimates. Profiling relied on immunoSEQ multiplex PCR, and the TCRdb table lists in-frame clones only, not all of them. Clone size and V and J calls were adopted from that table, with D and trimming inferred from the DNA. Here the sample spans 110,000 or so clones, 70% to 90% being singletons. The genes are TRBV28 and TRBJ2-3; 8 bases agree with TRBD2. The source is a woman in her 70s who had recovered from COVID-19. The sequencing input was peripheral blood. This CDR3 is CACLGGAGTDTQYF. The DNA for the CDR3 is TGTGCCTGCCTCGGGGGGGCCGGCACAGATACGCAGTATTTT.